This T cell receptor (beta chain) derives from a study of Ad26.COV2.S vaccination and SARS-CoV-2 variants. Study-wide context: Administration of Ad26.COV2.S was intramuscular, either once or twice 56 days apart.

Profiling relied on immunoSEQ multiplex PCR, and the TCRdb table lists in-frame clones only, not all of them. The sample holds about 500,000 clones; nearly 90% are singletons and the top ten take about 1.5%. The table lists this clone with a few counts. The germline V gene has CDR1 LNHDA and CDR2 SQIVND (reference sequence). The CDR3 is 15 residues long. After removal of 8 bases from V and 1 base from J, the junction contained 10 bases not matched to a gene. Documented treatment: 15 to 20 received Ad26.COV2.S at low or high dose, single or two shots; several received placebo; per-sample allocation not given. It was on day 63 after the first vaccine or placebo injection that samples were taken.

The rearrangement uses TRBV19 and TRBJ1-1, with 7 nucleotides matching TRBD1. The sequence was collected from a person aged 18 to 59 who received the Ad26.COV2.S COVID-19 vaccine or a placebo. This specimen was peripheral blood, taken in a trial of Ad26.COV2.S vaccine versus placebo. The CDR3 DNA is TGTGCCAGTCCCCCGTCAGGGGGTCGGAACACTGAAGCTTTCTTT. Translated, it gives CASPPSGGRNTEAFF.